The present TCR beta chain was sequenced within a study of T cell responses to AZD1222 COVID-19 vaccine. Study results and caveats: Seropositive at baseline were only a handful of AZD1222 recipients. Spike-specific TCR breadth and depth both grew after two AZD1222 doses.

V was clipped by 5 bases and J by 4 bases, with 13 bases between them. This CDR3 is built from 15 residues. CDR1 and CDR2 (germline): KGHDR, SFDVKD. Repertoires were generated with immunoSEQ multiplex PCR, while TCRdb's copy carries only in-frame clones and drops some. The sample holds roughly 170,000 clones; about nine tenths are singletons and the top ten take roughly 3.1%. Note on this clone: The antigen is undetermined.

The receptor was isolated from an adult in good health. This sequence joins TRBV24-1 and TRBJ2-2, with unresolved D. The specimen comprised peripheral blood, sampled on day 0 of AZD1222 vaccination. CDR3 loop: CATSASDLPTGELFF. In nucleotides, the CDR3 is TGTGCCACCAGTGCCTCGGACCTCCCCACCGGGGAGCTGTTTTTT.